The clone carrying this T cell receptor beta chain occurred many times. Its antigen remains unknown. The junction and the germline gene differ at one end; a read error may be behind it. Sequencing libraries made from TCR beta cDNA carried unique molecular identifiers. The yield from around 1 to 10 million T cells was roughly 0.5 million cDNA molecules in total. TCRdb re-derived calls from the PCR reads in MiXCR, one entry per CDR3 protein. The data contain over 700,000 distinct CDR3 sequences, approximately 30% of them singletons. The source of the sample is a study of post-analysis software for immune sequencing data. At the level of the study: Disease courses included relapsing-remitting, secondary progressive and progressive-relapsing multiple sclerosis. Notes on the study in general: By F measure, samples from a shared preparation batch strongly co-clustered. Diversity measured as normalized Chao1 was significantly lower in multiple sclerosis patients than in controls.

The specimen was blood. The sequence derives from a girl between 5 and 17 years old with multiple sclerosis.

As DNA, the CDR3 is TGCGCCAGCAGCCAAGATCCCGGGCCCTACGAGCAGTACTTC. This translates into CASSQDPGPYEQYF. The chain has TRBV3-1 and TRBJ2-7, with D unclear. Per germline, CDR1 LGHDT and CDR2 YNNKEL (reference sequence). This CDR3 spans 14 amino acids.